Detailed here is one T cell receptor (beta chain). What it binds is unknown. There are 16 residues in the CDR3. In germline, CDR1 is MNHNY, CDR2 SVGAGI (reference sequence). J was trimmed by 5 bases and V by 0 bases; bases with no gene match: 6. A sample-barcoded 5' primer and a J-beta primer mix were used in a second PCR of about 7 to 11 cycles. TCRdb analysed the 5' RACE reads with MiXCR anew, one entry per CDR3 protein. The profile shows about 1,400,000 distinct CDR3 sequences, 59% of them singletons. The data derive from a study of blood T cells in healthy people across ages. Regarding the study as a whole: There was a strong correlation between TCR beta diversity and naive T cell percentage. Versus aged donors, long-lived donors had higher diversity and more naive CD4+ cells.

Russia was home to the donors, healthy Caucasian individuals aged about 6 to 100. The source material was blood. The sequence was collected from a young man in good health. The chain couples TRBV6-6 to TRBJ2-1; 8 bases fit TRBD2. CDR3 sequence (DNA): TGTGCCAGCAGTTACTCATCCCTAGCGGGTCACAATGAGCAGTTCTTC. Translated, it gives CASSYSSLAGHNEQFF.